Here is one T cell receptor (beta chain) with its context. The CDR3 spans 14 residues. V shed 6 bases and J 4 bases; nucleotides not matched to a gene: 6. Germline CDR1 LNHDA, CDR2 SQIVND (reference sequence). The entry originates in a study of cytomegalovirus exposure and HLA in healthy donors. A multiplex PCR was run with 60 Vbeta primers and 13 Jbeta primers. Produced via immunoSEQ multiplex PCR; TCRdb's table is partial and in-frame only. The sample lists roughly 120,000 clones; roughly four fifths were seen once. The V call is TRBV19, the J call TRBJ2-5; 9 nucleotides line up with TRBD1. This TCR was sampled from a woman under 40 in good health and CMV-seropositive. What was sequenced was PBMCs. CDR3 DNA: TGTGCCAGTAGGCCGGACAGGGGTGGAGAGACCCAGTACTTC. Translation: CASRPDRGGETQYF.